This TCR beta chain was profiled in a study of T cell changes during pregnancy in multiple sclerosis. Using immunoSEQ multiplex PCR, the repertoire was profiled, and TCRdb retains in-frame clones only, with some absent. There are about 40,000 clones in the sample; roughly 93% occur only once, and roughly 0.41% lies in the top ten. This specimen was CD4+ T cells from peripheral blood mononuclear cells, taken in the first trimester of pregnancy. The source of this sequence is a female donor with multiple sclerosis, enrolled in a pregnancy study.

The CDR3 is CASSFQVVDEQFF. The CDR3 DNA is TGCGCCAGCAGCTTCCAGGTGGTCGATGAGCAGTTCTTC. The V and J genes are TRBV5-1 and TRBJ2-1; D is uncertain. Trimming removed 2 bases at V and 8 bases at J, with 11 bases between. Looked up from germline, CDR1 is SGHRS and CDR2 is YFSETQ. This CDR3 has 13 amino acids. The full variable domain, rest sourced from reference TRBV5-1 and TRBJ2-1, is KAGVTQTPRYLIKTRGQQVTLSCSPISGHRSVSWYQQTPGQGLQFLFEYFSETQRNKGNFPGRFSGRQFSNSRSEMNVSTLELGDSALYLCASSFQVVDEQFFGPGTRLTVL.